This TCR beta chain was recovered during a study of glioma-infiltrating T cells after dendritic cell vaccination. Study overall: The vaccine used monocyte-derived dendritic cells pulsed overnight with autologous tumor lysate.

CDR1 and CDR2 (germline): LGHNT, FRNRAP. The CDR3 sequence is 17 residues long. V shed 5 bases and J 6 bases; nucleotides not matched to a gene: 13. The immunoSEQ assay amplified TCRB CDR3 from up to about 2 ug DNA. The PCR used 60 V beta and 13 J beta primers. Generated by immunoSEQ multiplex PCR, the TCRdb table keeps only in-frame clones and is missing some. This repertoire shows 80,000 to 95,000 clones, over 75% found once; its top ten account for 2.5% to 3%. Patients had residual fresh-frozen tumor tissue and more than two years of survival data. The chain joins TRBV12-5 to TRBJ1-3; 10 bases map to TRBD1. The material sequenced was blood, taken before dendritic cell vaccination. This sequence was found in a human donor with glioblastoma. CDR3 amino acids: CASGQGTGALLANTIYF. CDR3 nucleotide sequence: TGTGCTAGTGGTCAAGGGACAGGGGCGCTTCTCGCAAACACCATATATTTT.